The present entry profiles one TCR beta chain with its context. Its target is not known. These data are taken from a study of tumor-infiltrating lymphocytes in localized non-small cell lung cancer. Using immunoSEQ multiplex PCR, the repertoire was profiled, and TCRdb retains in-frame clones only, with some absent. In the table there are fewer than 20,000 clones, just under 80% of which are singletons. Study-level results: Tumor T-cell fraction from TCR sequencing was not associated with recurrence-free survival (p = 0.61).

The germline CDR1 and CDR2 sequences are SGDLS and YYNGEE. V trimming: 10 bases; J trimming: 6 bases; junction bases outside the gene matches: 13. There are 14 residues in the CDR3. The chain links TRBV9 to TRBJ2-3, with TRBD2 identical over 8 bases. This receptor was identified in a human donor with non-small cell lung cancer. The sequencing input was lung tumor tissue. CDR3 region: CASSGGIHSDTQYF. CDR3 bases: TGTGCCTCCTCGGGAGGGATACACTCGGATACGCAGTATTTT.